The 29 T cell receptor beta chains reported below all come from one sample, sequenced in a study of cytomegalovirus exposure and HLA in healthy donors. With 60 Vbeta and 13 Jbeta primers, the PCR was carried out. Produced via immunoSEQ multiplex PCR; TCRdb's table is partial and in-frame only. The sample has roughly 130,000 clones; around 59% are singletons. The sample comprised PBMCs. These receptors were taken from a male donor in good health and CMV-seronegative.

This chain links TRBV2 with TRBJ2-7; no firm D call. CDR1 is SNHLY and CDR2 is FYNNEI in the germline V gene. CDR3 length: 14 amino acids. V lost 1 base and J lost 6, with 13 bases in between. CDR3 sequence (DNA): TGTGCCAGCAGTGAAGGCATAGAGGTTCGCGAGCAGTACTTC. Translating it yields CASSEGIEVREQYF.

J is TRBJ1-4 and V is TRBV19, with D unresolved. The V gene's germline CDR1 is LNHDA and CDR2 SQIVND (reference sequence). V lost 6 bases and J 6 bases, leaving 14 bases between the germline ends. The CDR3 has 14 residues. The CDR3 reads CASSSTDRDEKLFF. For the CDR3, the DNA is TGTGCCAGTAGCTCAACAGATAGAGATGAAAAACTGTTTTTT.

The rearrangement uses TRBV29-1 and TRBJ2-1, with TRBD2 matching over 8 bases. The CDR3 has 15 residues. J was trimmed by 4 bases and V by 5 bases; bases with no gene match: 10. Germline loops: CDR1 SQVTM, CDR2 ANQGSEA. The CDR3 here is CSVRAGTRAYNEQFF. The CDR3 DNA is TGCAGCGTTAGAGCCGGGACTAGGGCTTACAATGAGCAGTTCTTC.

The chain joins TRBV28 to TRBJ1-5; tentatively, D is TRBD1 (5 bases). This CDR3 contains 15 residues. CDR1 is MDHEN, CDR2 SYDVKM, per germline. Trimming pared 5 bases from V and 1 base from J, leaving 12 bases between. Here the CDR3 reads CASSPNKGSNQPQHF. The DNA for the CDR3 is TGTGCCAGCAGTCCCAATAAGGGGAGCAATCAGCCCCAGCATTTT.

CDR3 amino acids: CATPGLAGVMVGSCTDTQYF. CDR3 DNA: TGTGCCACCCCAGGACTAGCGGGGGTGATGGTTGGCTCTTGCACAGATACGCAGTATTTT. This chain joins TRBV19 and TRBJ2-3; TRBD2 agrees at 13 bases. The CDR3 spans 20 residues. Per germline, CDR1 LNHDA and CDR2 SQIVND (reference sequence). V lost 10 bases, J lost 1 base, and 20 bases stayed unmatched.

The J gene is TRBJ1-2, the V gene TRBV6-1, with D uncertain. CDR3 length: 13 amino acids. V was clipped by 1 base and J by 8 bases, with 11 bases between them. CDR1 and CDR2 from the germline V gene are MNHNS and SASEGT. CDR3 bases: TGTGCCAGCAGTGAAGAGATCCACGCGGGCTACACCTTC. Translated: CASSEEIHAGYTF.

This clone was counted a few times. The genes are TRBV27 and TRBJ1-2; D is undetermined. The CDR3 runs 16 residues. Germline values: CDR1 MNHEY, CDR2 SMNVEV (reference sequence). Trimming left V 6 bases short and J 0 bases short, with 17 bases between. The CDR3 spells CASRSFILTANYGYTF. The CDR3 nucleotides are TGTGCCAGCAGATCCTTTATCCTCACAGCTAACTATGGCTACACCTTC.

The V gene is TRBV6-6, the J gene TRBJ1-1; D is unresolved. This CDR3 is 13 amino acids long. Germline CDR1 and CDR2: MNHNY and SVGAGI (reference sequence). V was shortened by 4 bases and J by 5 bases, with 11 bases between the two germline ends. The CDR3 sequence is CASSSDSWTEAFF. As DNA, the CDR3 is TGTGCCAGCAGTTCCGACTCTTGGACTGAAGCTTTCTTT.

The rearrangement joins TRBV6-1 to TRBJ1-1; a weak D match, TRBD1 (6 bases). The CDR3 length is 14 residues. Germline CDR1 is MNHNS and CDR2 is SASEGT. V gave up 2 bases and J gave up 4 bases, with 11 bases separating them. The CDR3 DNA reads TGTGCCAGCAGTGAACGGGGGGCAGGCACTGAAGCTTTCTTT. As protein: CASSERGAGTEAFF.

The chain joins TRBV5-5 to TRBJ2-7; D may be TRBD1 (5 bases). CDR1 is SGHKS and CDR2 is YYEKEE in the germline V gene (reference sequence). The CDR3 loop spans 12 amino acids. Trimming cost V 4 bases and J 3 bases, with 8 bases left between them. CDR3 bases: TGTGCCAGCAGCCAGACAGACTACGAGCAGTACTTC. It codes for CASSQTDYEQYF.

The chain employs TRBV6-1 and TRBJ2-2, with TRBD1 matching over 8 bases. CDR1 and CDR2 (germline): MNHNS, SASEGT. V shed 6 bases and J 7 bases; nucleotides not matched to a gene: 7. The CDR3 runs to 14 residues. For the CDR3, the DNA is TGTGCCAGCAGAAAAACAGGGGGAGGCGGGGAGCTGTTTTTT. Protein sequence: CASRKTGGGGELFF.

The V gene is TRBV6-1, the J gene TRBJ1-1; TRBD1 might be the D (5 bases). V was clipped by 7 bases and J by 3 bases, with 15 bases between them. This CDR3 comprises 14 residues. Germline V gene lookup returns CDR1 MNHNS and CDR2 SASEGT. In DNA, the CDR3 is TGTGCCAGCAATAAGGCATGGGGGGACACTGAAGCTTTCTTT. Translated, it gives CASNKAWGDTEAFF.

The rearrangement uses TRBV28 and TRBJ1-2; TRBD1 might be the D (5 bases). V shed 4 bases and J shed 8 bases, with 20 bases lying between them. This CDR3 comprises 15 residues. The V gene's germline CDR1 is MDHEN and CDR2 SYDVKM. Written as DNA, the CDR3 is TGTGCCAGCAGTTCCGGGGGGGGAAAAGCGCGCGGCTACACCTTC. Protein sequence: CASSSGGGKARGYTF.

This chain connects TRBV5-1 to TRBJ2-7; a weak D match, TRBD1 (5 bases). Germline values: CDR1 SGHRS, CDR2 YFSETQ. The CDR3 loop spans 14 amino acids. The V and J ends lost 0 bases and 5 bases respectively, with 12 bases between them. The CDR3 region has the DNA TGCGCCAGCAGCTTGGAGGGGTTCGGAGACGAGCAGTACTTC. It codes for CASSLEGFGDEQYF.

The J gene is TRBJ1-2, the V gene TRBV21-1; no DNA check was done on the table's D call, TRBD1. TRBV21-1 is a known pseudogene. CDR3 length: 15 residues. Here the CDR3 DNA reads TGTGCCAGCAGAGGCCGGGACAGGGGGCTGGGAGGCTACACCTTC. Its translation is CASRGRDRGLGGYTF.

This clone occurred once. The chain uses TRBV30 and TRBJ1-2; 7 bases fit TRBD1. The germline gives CDR1 GTSNPN, CDR2 SVGIG (reference sequence). The CDR3 loop spans 17 amino acids. J lost 2 bases, V lost 0 bases, and 12 bases had no gene match. DNA for the CDR3: TGTGCCTGGAGTGTACCCCGACAGGGTGGAAGGAACTATGGCTACACCTTC. It yields the protein CAWSVPRQGGRNYGYTF.

This clone was seen a handful of times. This sequence joins TRBV18 and TRBJ1-2, with 7 positions matching TRBD1. CDR3 length: 13 amino acids. The germline V gene encodes CDR1 KGHSH and CDR2 LQKENI. V lost 2 bases to trimming and J lost 8 bases; unmatched junction nucleotides: 5. CDR3 nucleotides: TGTGCCAGCTCACCAGGGACAGAGTCCGGCTACACCTTC. Protein product: CASSPGTESGYTF.

The V call is TRBV6-1, the J call TRBJ1-5; TRBD1 might be the D (5 bases). The V gene lost 6 bases and the J gene lost 7 bases, with 16 bases spanning the gap. The CDR3 consists of 14 residues. Germline assignment: CDR1 MNHNS and CDR2 SASEGT. CDR3 protein: CASSNQGILQPQHF. The CDR3 bases are TGTGCCAGCAGCAACCAGGGAATCTTGCAGCCCCAGCATTTT.

This clone was seen a handful of times. The V call is TRBV7-2, the J call TRBJ1-5; TRBD1 matches at 7 bases. The CDR3 spans 15 residues. V lost 4 bases and J lost 0; bases outside the gene matches: 3. Germline CDR1 and CDR2: SGHTA and FQGNSA. CDR3 in DNA: TGTGCCAGCAGCTCGACAGGGTATAGCAATCAGCCCCAGCATTTT. It codes for CASSSTGYSNQPQHF.

Only a few counts were recorded for this clone. This chain connects TRBV6-5 to TRBJ1-5, with 7 bases fitting TRBD1. CDR1 is MNHEY and CDR2 is SVGAGI in the germline V gene. The CDR3 spans 13 residues. With V trimmed by 6 bases and J by 3 bases, 2 bases remained unmatched. The CDR3: CASRDRDNQPQHF. The DNA of the CDR3 is TGTGCCAGCAGAGACAGGGACAATCAGCCCCAGCATTTT.

This rearrangement joins TRBV18 to TRBJ1-5, with 8 bases fitting TRBD1. V lost 6 bases and J lost 1; bases outside the gene matches: 8. The CDR3 covers 16 residues. Germline V gene lookup returns CDR1 KGHSH and CDR2 LQKENI. The CDR3 region has the DNA TGTGCCAGCTCCTCTGACAGGGGTATAAGCAATCAGCCCCAGCATTTT. Translation: CASSSDRGISNQPQHF.

For this clone: The same CDR3 also results from other DNA sequences found in this sample. The CDR3 region has the DNA TGCGCCAGCAGCCAAGACAGGGGGTTGAACACTGAAGCTTTCTTT. Amino acid sequence: CASSQDRGLNTEAFF. V usage is TRBV4-3 and J usage is TRBJ1-1; TRBD1 matches at 7 bases. V lost 0 bases and J lost 0; bases outside the gene matches: 1. CDR3 length: 15 residues. Per germline, CDR1 LGHNA and CDR2 YSLEER.

This chain uses TRBV7-6 with TRBJ2-5; the D is unclear. V was pared by 2 bases and J by 2 bases, with 9 bases between. Germline V gene lookup returns CDR1 SGHVS and CDR2 FNYEAQ. There are 14 residues in the CDR3. The CDR3 sequence is CASSLYAPQETQYF. Here the CDR3 DNA reads TGTGCCAGCAGCTTATACGCGCCGCAAGAGACCCAGTACTTC.

This chain links TRBV7-3 with TRBJ2-1; 11 bases align to TRBD2. V trimming: 5 bases; J trimming: 3 bases; junction bases outside the gene matches: 6. Germline V gives CDR1 SGHTA, CDR2 FQGTGA. The length of the CDR3 is 16 residues. The CDR3 sequence is CASSPHLAGGYNEQFF. Here the CDR3 DNA reads TGTGCCAGCAGCCCGCACCTAGCGGGGGGCTACAATGAGCAGTTCTTC.

The CDR3 DNA reads TGCGCCAGCCTCAGGGGACAGGGTGGTTACGAGCAGTACTTC. Protein: CASLRGQGGYEQYF. J is TRBJ2-5 and V is TRBV4-1; 9 bases line up with TRBD1. The tail of the sequence fits TRBJ2-7 better, so the J call may be wrong. Per germline, CDR1 MGHRA and CDR2 YSYEKL. The CDR3 is 14 amino acids.

This clone appeared a single time. The chain joins TRBV29-1 to TRBJ2-5; 7 positions agree with TRBD1. J was trimmed by 5 bases and V by 7 bases; bases with no gene match: 7. Germline V lookup: CDR1 SQVTM, CDR2 ANQGSEA. This CDR3 contains 12 residues. The CDR3 DNA reads as TGCAGCGCCGTCAGGGGGTGGGAGACCCAGTACTTC. Amino acids: CSAVRGWETQYF.

This clone has just a few counts. The rearrangement joins TRBV18 to TRBJ1-3; TRBD1 might be the D (6 bases). Trimming left V 1 base short and J 2 bases short, with 12 bases between. The CDR3 totals 16 residues. CDR1 and CDR2 from the germline V gene are KGHSH and LQKENI. CDR3 in DNA: TGTGCCAGCTCACCACGGGGGCCAGGAACTGGAAACACCATATATTTT. Protein sequence: CASSPRGPGTGNTIYF.

This clone has a handful of counts. The J gene is TRBJ2-3, the V gene TRBV27; 12 bases are shared with TRBD2. CDR3 size: 15 residues. The germline CDR1 and CDR2 sequences are MNHEY and SMNVEV (reference sequence). Germline trimming cut 6 bases from V and 3 bases from J; bases unmatched to any gene: 4. CDR3: CASRPLAGGTDTQYF. For the CDR3, the DNA is TGTGCCAGCAGGCCCCTAGCGGGGGGGACAGATACGCAGTATTTT.

This clone has only one observation. The CDR3 coding sequence is TGTGCCAGCAGCCCAGGAGGGGGGGACACTGAAGCTTTCTTT. Residues: CASSPGGGDTEAFF. The chain joins TRBV11-3 to TRBJ1-1; a possible D gene is TRBD1 (6 bases). The CDR3 contains 14 residues. V lost 5 bases and J 3 bases, leaving 13 bases between the germline ends. Germline V gives CDR1 SGHNT, CDR2 YENEEA.